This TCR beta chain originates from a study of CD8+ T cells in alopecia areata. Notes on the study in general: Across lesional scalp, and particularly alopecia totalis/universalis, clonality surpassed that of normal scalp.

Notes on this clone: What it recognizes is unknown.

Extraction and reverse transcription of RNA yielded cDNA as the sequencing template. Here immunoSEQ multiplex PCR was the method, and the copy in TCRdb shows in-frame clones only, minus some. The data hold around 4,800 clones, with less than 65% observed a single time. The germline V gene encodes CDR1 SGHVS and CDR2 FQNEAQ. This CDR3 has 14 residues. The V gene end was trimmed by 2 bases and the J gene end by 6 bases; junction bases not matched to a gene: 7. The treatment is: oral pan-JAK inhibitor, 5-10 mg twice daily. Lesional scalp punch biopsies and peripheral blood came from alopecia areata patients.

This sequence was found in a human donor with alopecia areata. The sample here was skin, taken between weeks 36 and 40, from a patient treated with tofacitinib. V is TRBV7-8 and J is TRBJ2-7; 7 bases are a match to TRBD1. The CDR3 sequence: CASSLRGGVFEQYF. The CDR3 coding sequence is TGTGCCAGCAGCTTAAGAGGGGGCGTTTTCGAGCAGTACTTC.